Listed below are T cell receptor beta chains from one sample, sequenced in a study of beta chain features in type 1 diabetes. Here immunoSEQ multiplex PCR was the method, and the copy in TCRdb shows in-frame clones only, minus some. The table has about 620,000 clones, around 15% seen once. Sequencing was done on a sample of naive CD4+ T cells from blood. The receptors shown here come from a man aged 18-30 years in good health. The CDR3 runs from the conserved cysteine through the conserved F or W. A D gene is named only where the DNA matches it firmly. Clone size, where shown, is once, few, many, or a class for clones that have expanded.

abundance	d_gene	v_gene	j_gene	CDR3aa	CDR3nt
.	TRBD1	TRBV10-3	TRBJ1-3	CAISEKTGEAGNTIYF	TGTGCCATCAGTGAAAAAACAGGGGAAGCTGGAAACACCATATATTTT
.	TRBD1	TRBV6-6	TRBJ2-5	CASTDRGESGETQYF	TGTGCCAGCACGGACAGGGGGGAGTCGGGTGAGACCCAGTACTTC
.	.	TRBV28	TRBJ1-4	CASENEKLFF	TGTGCCAGCGAGAATGAAAAACTGTTTTTT
.	.	TRBV4-2	TRBJ2-5	CASSQRGRGPQETQYF	TGTGCCAGCAGCCAACGAGGTCGGGGACCCCAAGAGACCCAGTACTTC
.	TRBD1	TRBV4-2	TRBJ2-1	CASSQGFGMRDREGTHPYNEQFF	TGTGCCAGCAGCCAAGGTTTTGGGATGAGGGACAGGGAGGGGACTCACCCGTACAATGAGCAGTTCTTC
few	.	TRBV5-1	TRBJ1-6	CASSLGRMSSYNSPLHF	TGCGCCAGCAGCTTGGGGAGAATGAGCTCCTATAATTCACCCCTCCACTTT
.	.	TRBV27	TRBJ2-1	CASSTSLSSYNEQFF	TGTGCCAGCAGTACCTCCCTTAGCTCCTACAATGAGCAGTTCTTC
few	.	TRBV25-1	TRBJ2-1	CASARSAYNEQFF	TGTGCCAGCGCTCGGTCGGCCTACAATGAGCAGTTCTTC
.	TRBD1	TRBV29-1	TRBJ1-3	CSVDDRGLGTIYF	TGCAGCGTTGACGACAGGGGGCTCGGCACCATATATTTT
few	TRBD1	TRBV14	TRBJ2-5	CASSQATGGQETQYF	TGTGCCAGCAGCCAAGCTACAGGGGGCCAAGAGACCCAGTACTTC
.	.	TRBV14	TRBJ2-5	CASSVVGQETQYF	TGTGCCAGCAGCGTCGTCGGCCAAGAGACCCAGTACTTC
.	.	TRBV9	TRBJ2-6	CASSAHSGANVLTF	TGTGCCAGCAGCGCACACTCTGGGGCCAACGTCCTGACTTTC
.	.	TRBV7-7	TRBJ2-2	CASGGVVTGELFF	TGTGCCAGCGGGGGAGTAGTAACCGGGGAGCTGTTTTTT
few	.	TRBV9	TRBJ2-1	CASSVASKGSDEQFF	TGTGCCAGCAGCGTAGCCAGCAAGGGAAGCGATGAGCAGTTCTTC
.	TRBD2	TRBV27	TRBJ2-7	CASRDGVAGVYEQYF	TGTGCCAGCCGTGACGGGGTAGCGGGAGTTTACGAGCAGTACTTC
few	TRBD2	TRBV7-2	TRBJ2-7	CASSLLSGGHSYEQYF	TGTGCCAGCAGCTTGCTTAGCGGGGGTCATTCCTACGAGCAGTACTTC
few	TRBD1	TRBV5-6	TRBJ2-1	CASSTGQDSYNEQFF	TGTGCCAGCAGCACCGGACAGGACTCCTACAATGAGCAGTTCTTC
.	TRBD1	TRBV6-5	TRBJ1-2	CASSFGGTGDGYTF	TGTGCCAGCAGTTTTGGAGGGACAGGGGATGGCTACACCTTC
few	TRBD2	TRBV9	TRBJ2-5	CASSPGWGGQETQYF	TGTGCCAGCAGCCCCGGTTGGGGAGGGCAAGAGACCCAGTACTTC
few	.	TRBV7-6	TRBJ2-3	CASNGDTQYF	TGTGCCAGCAACGGAGATACGCAGTATTTT
.	.	TRBV2	TRBJ2-7	CASIGLTSSYEQYF	TGTGCCAGCATAGGCCTTACTTCATCCTACGAGCAGTACTTC
.	.	TRBV10-3	TRBJ1-2	CAISESKAVASYGYTF	TGTGCCATCAGTGAGTCGAAGGCAGTCGCTAGCTATGGCTACACCTTC
few	.	TRBV10-3	TRBJ1-1	CAIRAGNTEAFF	TGTGCCATCCGTGCGGGGAACACTGAAGCTTTCTTT
few	.	TRBV11-2	TRBJ1-1	CASSSRDKNTEAFF	TGTGCCAGCAGCTCGAGGGACAAGAACACTGAAGCTTTCTTT
.	TRBD2	TRBV6-5	TRBJ2-7	CASSWGGRSYEQYF	TGTGCCAGCAGTTGGGGGGGACGCTCCTACGAGCAGTACTTC
few	.	TRBV2	TRBJ2-3	CASRASSVAADTQYF	TGTGCCAGCAGGGCTTCTAGCGTAGCGGCAGATACGCAGTATTTT
.	TRBD2	TRBV25-1	TRBJ2-2	CASSEGGANTGELFF	TGTGCCAGCAGTGAAGGGGGGGCGAACACCGGGGAGCTGTTTTTT
few	.	TRBV6-5	TRBJ1-3	CASSSGDGPIYF	TGTGCCAGCAGTTCTGGGGACGGACCCATATATTTT
few	TRBD1	TRBV4-2	TRBJ2-1	CASSLGGTGYYNEQFF	TGTGCCAGCAGTCTGGGGGGGACAGGGTACTACAATGAGCAGTTCTTC
few	TRBD2	TRBV5-1	TRBJ2-3	CASNRLAGGLDTQYF	TGCGCCAGCAACCGACTAGCGGGAGGTTTAGATACGCAGTATTTT
few	.	TRBV13	TRBJ2-5	CASSWSPGEQYF	TGTGCCAGCAGCTGGTCTCCGGGGGAGCAGTACTTC
many	TRBD2	TRBV9	TRBJ2-4	CASSAGTTQYF	TGTGCCAGCAGCGCCGGGACTACTCAGTACTTC
.	TRBD1	TRBV25-1	TRBJ2-3	CASSALDRAPTDTQYF	TGTGCCAGCAGTGCCCTGGACAGGGCCCCCACAGATACGCAGTATTTT